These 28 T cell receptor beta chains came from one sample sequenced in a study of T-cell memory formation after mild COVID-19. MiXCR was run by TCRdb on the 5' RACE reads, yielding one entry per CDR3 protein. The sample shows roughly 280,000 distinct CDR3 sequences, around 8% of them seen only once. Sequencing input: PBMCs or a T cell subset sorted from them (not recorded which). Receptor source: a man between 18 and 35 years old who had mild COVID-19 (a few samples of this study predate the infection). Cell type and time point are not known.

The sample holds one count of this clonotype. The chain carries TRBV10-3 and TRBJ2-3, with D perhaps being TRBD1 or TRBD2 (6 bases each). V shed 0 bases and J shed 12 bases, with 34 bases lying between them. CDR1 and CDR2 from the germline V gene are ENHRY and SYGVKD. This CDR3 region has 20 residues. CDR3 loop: CAISESKDGGMGGLWRRQYF. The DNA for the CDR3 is TGTGCCATCAGTGAGTCGAAGGACGGTGGGATGGGGGGCCTGTGGCGTAGACAGTATTTT.

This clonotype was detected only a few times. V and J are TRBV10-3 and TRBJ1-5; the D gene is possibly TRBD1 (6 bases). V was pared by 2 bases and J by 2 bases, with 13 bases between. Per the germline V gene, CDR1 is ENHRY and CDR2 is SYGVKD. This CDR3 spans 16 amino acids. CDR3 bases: TGTGCCATCAGTGAGGTCAGGGGAAGTGGCAATCAGCCCCAGCATTTT. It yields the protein CAISEVRGSGNQPQHF.

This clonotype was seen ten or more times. The CDR3 nucleotides read TGCAGCGTTGAAGACTCGACAGGGAGCAACACCGGGGAGCTGTTTTTT. This encodes CSVEDSTGSNTGELFF. The chain carries TRBV29-1 and TRBJ2-2; TRBD1 matches 7 bases. J was trimmed by 2 bases and V by 0 bases; bases with no gene match: 6. CDR3 length: 16 amino acids. Germline V gene sequence: CDR1 SQVTM, CDR2 ANQGSEA.

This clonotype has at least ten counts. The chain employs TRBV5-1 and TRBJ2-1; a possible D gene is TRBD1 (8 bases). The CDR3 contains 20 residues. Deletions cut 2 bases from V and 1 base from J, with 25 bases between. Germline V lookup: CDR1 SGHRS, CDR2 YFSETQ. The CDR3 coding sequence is TGCGCCAGCAGCTTCGGCTGGGGGGGAACAGGGGGAGGATCCTACAATGAGCAGTTCTTC. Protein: CASSFGWGGTGGGSYNEQFF.

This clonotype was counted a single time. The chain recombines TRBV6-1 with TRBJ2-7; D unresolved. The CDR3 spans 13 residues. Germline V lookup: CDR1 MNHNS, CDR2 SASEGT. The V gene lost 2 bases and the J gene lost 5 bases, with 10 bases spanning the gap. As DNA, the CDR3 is TGTGCCAGCAGTGAATTTGACGACCACGAGCAGTACGTC. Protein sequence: CASSEFDDHEQYV.

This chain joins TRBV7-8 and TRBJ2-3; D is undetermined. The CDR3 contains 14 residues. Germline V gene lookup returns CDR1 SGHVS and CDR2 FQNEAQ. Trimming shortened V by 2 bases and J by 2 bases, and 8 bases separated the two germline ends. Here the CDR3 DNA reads TGTGCCAGCAGCTTACTCGGAACCACAGATACGCAGTATTTT. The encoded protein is CASSLLGTTDTQYF.

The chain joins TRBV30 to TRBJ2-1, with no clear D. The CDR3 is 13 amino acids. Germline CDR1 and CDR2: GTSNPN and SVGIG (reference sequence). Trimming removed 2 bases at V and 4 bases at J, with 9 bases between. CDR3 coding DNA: TGTGCCTGGAGTCAGTTGGAGTACAATGAGCAGTTCTTC. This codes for CAWSQLEYNEQFF.

CDR3 sequence (DNA): TGTGCCAGCAGCCACAGGGTGGAGGGTGGCTACACCTTC. Protein product: CASSHRVEGGYTF. This chain uses TRBV27 with TRBJ1-2; possibly TRBD1 for D (6 bases). CDR3 size: 13 residues. Trimming removed 6 bases from V and 7 bases from J, with 15 bases in between. CDR1 is MNHEY, CDR2 SMNVEV, per germline (reference sequence).

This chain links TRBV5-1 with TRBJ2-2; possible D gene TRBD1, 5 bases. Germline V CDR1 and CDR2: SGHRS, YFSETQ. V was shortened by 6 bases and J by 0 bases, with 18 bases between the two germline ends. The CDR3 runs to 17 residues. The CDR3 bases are TGCGCCAGCATAAAAGGGGAAGTCCGAACGAACACCGGGGAGCTGTTTTTT. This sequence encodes CASIKGEVRTNTGELFF.

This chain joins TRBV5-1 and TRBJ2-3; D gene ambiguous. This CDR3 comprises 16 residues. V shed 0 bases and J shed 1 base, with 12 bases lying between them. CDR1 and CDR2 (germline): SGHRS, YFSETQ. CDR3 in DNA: TGCGCCAGCAGCTTGGCCCCCAAACGACGCACAGATACGCAGTATTTT. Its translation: CASSLAPKRRTDTQYF.

The CDR3 region is CASSSGLAWGDTQYF. Written as DNA, the CDR3 is TGTGCCAGCAGCTCGGGACTAGCGTGGGGAGATACGCAGTATTTT. The rearrangement links TRBV7-2 to TRBJ2-3; 10 bases line up with TRBD2. Looked up from germline, CDR1 is SGHTA and CDR2 is FQGNSA. The J segment lost 5 bases and the V segment lost 4 bases, leaving 6 bases of the junction unmatched. The CDR3 has 15 amino acids.

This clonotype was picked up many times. CDR3: CASSLVLAGSGDTQYF. For the CDR3, the DNA is TGCGCCAGCAGCTTGGTCCTAGCGGGGAGCGGAGATACGCAGTATTTT. This sequence joins TRBV5-1 and TRBJ2-3; 9 nucleotides agree with TRBD2. The CDR3 contains 16 residues. V was clipped by 0 bases and J by 5 bases; unmatched bases: 7. Germline assignment: CDR1 SGHRS and CDR2 YFSETQ.

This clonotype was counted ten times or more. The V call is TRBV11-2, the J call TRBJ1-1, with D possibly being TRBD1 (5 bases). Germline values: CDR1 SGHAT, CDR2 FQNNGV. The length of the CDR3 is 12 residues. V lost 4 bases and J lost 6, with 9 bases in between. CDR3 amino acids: CASSWGGSEAFF. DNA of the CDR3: TGTGCCAGCAGCTGGGGGGGGTCTGAAGCTTTCTTT.

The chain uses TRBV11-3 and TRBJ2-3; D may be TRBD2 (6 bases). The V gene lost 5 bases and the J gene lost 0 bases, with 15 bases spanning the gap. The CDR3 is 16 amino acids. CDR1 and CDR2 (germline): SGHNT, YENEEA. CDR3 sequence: CASSPGLASSTDTQYF. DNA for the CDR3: TGTGCCAGCAGCCCCGGCCTAGCGTCTAGCACAGATACGCAGTATTTT.

Here the CDR3 DNA reads TGTGCCAGCAGCTTGGCCAAGGGAGGGTCATATACTGGCTACACCTTC. It translates to CASSLAKGGSYTGYTF. V gene TRBV5-4 combines with J gene TRBJ1-2; D is undetermined. Germline lookup yields CDR1 SGHNT and CDR2 YYREEE (reference sequence). V lost 0 bases, J lost 7 bases, and 19 bases lay in between. The CDR3 is 16 residues long.

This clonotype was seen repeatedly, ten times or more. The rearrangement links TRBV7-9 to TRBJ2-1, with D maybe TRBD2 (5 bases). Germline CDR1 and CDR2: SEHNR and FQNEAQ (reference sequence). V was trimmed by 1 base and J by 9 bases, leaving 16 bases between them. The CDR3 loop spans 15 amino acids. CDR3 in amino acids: CASSLVSGKTSEQFF. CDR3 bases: TGTGCCAGCAGCTTAGTCTCGGGAAAGACCAGTGAGCAGTTCTTC.

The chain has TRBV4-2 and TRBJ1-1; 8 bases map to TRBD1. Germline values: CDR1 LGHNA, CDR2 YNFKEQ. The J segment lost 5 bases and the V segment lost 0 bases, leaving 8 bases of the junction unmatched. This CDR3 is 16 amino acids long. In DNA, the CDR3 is TGTGCCAGCAGCCAAGATCACGACAGGGGCGGTACTGAAGCTTTCTTT. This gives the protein CASSQDHDRGGTEAFF.

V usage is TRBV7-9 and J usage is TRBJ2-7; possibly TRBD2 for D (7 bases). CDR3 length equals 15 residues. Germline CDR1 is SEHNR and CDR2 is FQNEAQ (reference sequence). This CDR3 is CASRLGGGLTYEQYV. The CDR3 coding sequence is TGTGCCAGCCGCTTAGGGGGGGGGCTGACCTACGAGCAGTACGTC.

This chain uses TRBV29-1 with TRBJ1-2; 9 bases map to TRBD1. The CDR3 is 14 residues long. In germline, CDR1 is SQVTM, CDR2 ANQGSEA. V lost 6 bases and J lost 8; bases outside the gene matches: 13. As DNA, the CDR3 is TGCAGCGTGTCTCGTACAGGGGGCGTAGGGGGCTACACCTTC. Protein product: CSVSRTGGVGGYTF.

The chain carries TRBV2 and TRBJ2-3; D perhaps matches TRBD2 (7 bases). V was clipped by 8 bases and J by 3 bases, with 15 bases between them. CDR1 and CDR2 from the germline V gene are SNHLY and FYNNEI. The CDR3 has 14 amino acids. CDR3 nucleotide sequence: TGTGCCAGCGTGGCGGGGGCCTGGACAGATACGCAGTATTTT. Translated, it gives CASVAGAWTDTQYF.

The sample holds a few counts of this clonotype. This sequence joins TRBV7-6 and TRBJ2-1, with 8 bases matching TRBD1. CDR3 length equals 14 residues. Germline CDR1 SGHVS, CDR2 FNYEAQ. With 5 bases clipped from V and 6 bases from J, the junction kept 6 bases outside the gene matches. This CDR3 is CASSPWTGRNEQFF. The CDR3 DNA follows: TGTGCCAGCAGCCCATGGACAGGGCGCAATGAGCAGTTCTTC.

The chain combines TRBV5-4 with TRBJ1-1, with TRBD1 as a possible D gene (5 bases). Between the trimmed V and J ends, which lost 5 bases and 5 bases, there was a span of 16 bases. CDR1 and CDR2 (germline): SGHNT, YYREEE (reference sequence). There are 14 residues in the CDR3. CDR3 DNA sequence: TGTGCCAGCAGAGGAAGGGGCCCTCGGACTGAAGCTTTCTTT. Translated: CASRGRGPRTEAFF.

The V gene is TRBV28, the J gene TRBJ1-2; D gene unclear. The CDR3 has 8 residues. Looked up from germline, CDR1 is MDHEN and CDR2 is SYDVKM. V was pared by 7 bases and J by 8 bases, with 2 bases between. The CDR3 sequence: CASNGYTF. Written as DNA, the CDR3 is TGTGCCAGCAACGGCTACACCTTC.

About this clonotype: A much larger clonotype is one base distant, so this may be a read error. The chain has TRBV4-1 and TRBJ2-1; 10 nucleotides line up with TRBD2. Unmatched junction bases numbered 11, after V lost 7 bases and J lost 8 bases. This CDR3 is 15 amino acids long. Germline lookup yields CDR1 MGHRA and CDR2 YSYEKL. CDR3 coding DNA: TGCGCCAGCATCCCCGAGCGGGGGGGCCTCTATGAGCAGTTCTTC. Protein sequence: CASIPERGGLYEQFF.

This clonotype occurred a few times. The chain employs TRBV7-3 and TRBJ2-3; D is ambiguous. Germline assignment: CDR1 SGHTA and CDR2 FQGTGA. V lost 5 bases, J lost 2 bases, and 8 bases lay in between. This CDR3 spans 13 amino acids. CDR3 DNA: TGTGCCAGCAGCGGGTCCTACACAGATACGCAGTATTTT. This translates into CASSGSYTDTQYF.

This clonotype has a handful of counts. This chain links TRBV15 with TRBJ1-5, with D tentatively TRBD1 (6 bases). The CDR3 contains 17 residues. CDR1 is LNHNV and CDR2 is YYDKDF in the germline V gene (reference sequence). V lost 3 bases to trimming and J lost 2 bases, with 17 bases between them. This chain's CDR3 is CATSSHVYRARNQPQHF. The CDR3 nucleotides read TGTGCCACCAGCAGCCACGTGTACAGGGCCCGCAATCAGCCCCAGCATTTT.

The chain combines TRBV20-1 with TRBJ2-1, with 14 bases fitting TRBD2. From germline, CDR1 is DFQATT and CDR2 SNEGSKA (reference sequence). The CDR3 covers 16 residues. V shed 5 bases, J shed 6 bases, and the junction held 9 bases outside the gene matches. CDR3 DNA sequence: TGCAGTGCTCCGGGACTAGCGGGGGAGTTTGGCAATGAGCAGTTCTTC. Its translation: CSAPGLAGEFGNEQFF.

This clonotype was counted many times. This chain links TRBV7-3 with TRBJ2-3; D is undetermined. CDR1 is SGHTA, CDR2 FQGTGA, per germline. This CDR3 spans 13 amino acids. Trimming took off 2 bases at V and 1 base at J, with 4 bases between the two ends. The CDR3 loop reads CASSLGGTDTQYF. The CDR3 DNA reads TGTGCCAGCAGCTTAGGGGGCACAGATACGCAGTATTTT.